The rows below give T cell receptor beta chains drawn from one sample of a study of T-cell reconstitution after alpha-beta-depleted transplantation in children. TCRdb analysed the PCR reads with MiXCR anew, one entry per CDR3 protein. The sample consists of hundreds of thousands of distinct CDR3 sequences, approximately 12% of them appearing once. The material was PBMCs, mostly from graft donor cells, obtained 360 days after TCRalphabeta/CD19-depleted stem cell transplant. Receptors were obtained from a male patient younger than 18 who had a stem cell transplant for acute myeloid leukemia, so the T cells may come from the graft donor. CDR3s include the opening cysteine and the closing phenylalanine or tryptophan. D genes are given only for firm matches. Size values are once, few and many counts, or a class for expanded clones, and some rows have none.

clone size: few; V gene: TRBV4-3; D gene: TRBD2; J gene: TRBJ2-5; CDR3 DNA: TGCGCCAGCAGCCAAGATTTGAGCTTAGCGGGAGAAAGAGAGACCCAGTACTTC; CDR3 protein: CASSQDLSLAGERETQYF
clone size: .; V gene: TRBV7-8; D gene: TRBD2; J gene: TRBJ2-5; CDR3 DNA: TGTGCCAGCAGCTTATTGGGACTAGCCCACGAGACCCAGTACTTC; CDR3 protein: CASSLLGLAHETQYF
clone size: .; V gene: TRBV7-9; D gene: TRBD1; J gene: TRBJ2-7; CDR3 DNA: TGTGCCAGCAGCCCAGGGACAGGTGAAATCGAGCAGTACTTC; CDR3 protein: CASSPGTGEIEQYF
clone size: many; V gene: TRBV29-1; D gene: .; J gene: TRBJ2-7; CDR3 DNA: TGCAGCGTTAGGGACCTAAACTACGAGCAGTACTTC; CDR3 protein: CSVRDLNYEQYF
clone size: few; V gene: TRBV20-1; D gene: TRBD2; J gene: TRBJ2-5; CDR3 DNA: TGCAGTGCGTATCCTCCGACTAGCGGAGAAGAGACCCAGTACTTC; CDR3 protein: CSAYPPTSGEETQYF
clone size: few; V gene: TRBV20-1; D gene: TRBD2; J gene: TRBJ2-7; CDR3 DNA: TGCAGTGCTAGAGAGGGGGGGGTGAGCTCCTACGAGCAGTACTTC; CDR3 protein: CSAREGGVSSYEQYF
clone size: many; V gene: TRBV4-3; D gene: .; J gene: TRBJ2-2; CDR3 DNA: TGCGCCAGCAGCCAAGATTACACCGGGGAGCTGTTTTTT; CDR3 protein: CASSQDYTGELFF
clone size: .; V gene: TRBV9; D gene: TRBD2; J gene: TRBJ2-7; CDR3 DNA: TGTGCCAGCAGCGTAACCGGGCTAGCGGGGACCTACGAGCAGTACTTC; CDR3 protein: CASSVTGLAGTYEQYF
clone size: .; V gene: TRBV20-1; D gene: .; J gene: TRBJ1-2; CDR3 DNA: TGCAGTGCTAGTGAGGACAGAATCTATGGCTACACCTTC; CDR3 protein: CSASEDRIYGYTF
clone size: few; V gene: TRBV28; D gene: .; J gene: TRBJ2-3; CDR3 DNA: TGTGCCAGCAGTCCCTCGGGACCCCCAGATACGCAGTATTTT; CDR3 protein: CASSPSGPPDTQYF
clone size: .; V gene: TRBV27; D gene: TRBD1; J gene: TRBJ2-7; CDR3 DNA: TGTGCCAGTAAATTTATCGGGACAGTCTCCTACGAGCAGTACTTC; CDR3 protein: CASKFIGTVSYEQYF
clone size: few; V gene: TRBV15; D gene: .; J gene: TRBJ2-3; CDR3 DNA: TGTGCCACCAGGGCGGAGCTCGGCACAGATACGCAGTATTTT; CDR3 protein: CATRAELGTDTQYF
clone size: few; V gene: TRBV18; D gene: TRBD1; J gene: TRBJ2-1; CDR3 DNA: TGTGCCAGCTCGCTCTTGGGACAGGGAGGTAGTGAGCAGTTCTTC; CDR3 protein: CASSLLGQGGSEQFF
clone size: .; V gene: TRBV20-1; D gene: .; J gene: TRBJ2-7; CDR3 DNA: TGCAGTGCCCCTCAGAACCCCTACCGCTACGAGCAGTACTTC; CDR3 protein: CSAPQNPYRYEQYF
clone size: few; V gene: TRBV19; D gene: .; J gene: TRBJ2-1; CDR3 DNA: TGTGCCAGTAGTCCTTTTTCGGGCTTACCCCATGAGCAGTTCTTC; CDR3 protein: CASSPFSGLPHEQFF
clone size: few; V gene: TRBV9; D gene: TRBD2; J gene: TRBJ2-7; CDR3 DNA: TGTGCCAGCAGCGTAGCGGCGGGGGGAAAGTACGAGCAGTACTTC; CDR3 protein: CASSVAAGGKYEQYF
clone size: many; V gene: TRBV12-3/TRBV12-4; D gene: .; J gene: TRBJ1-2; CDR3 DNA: TGTGCCAGCAGTGCGCCGGGGAGGACCGGCTATGGCTACACCTTC; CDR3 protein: CASSAPGRTGYGYTF
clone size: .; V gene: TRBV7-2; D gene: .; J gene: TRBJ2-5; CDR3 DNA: TGTGCCAGCAGCTTAAACGGGCCTCCCCAAGAGACCCAGTACTTC; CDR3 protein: CASSLNGPPQETQYF
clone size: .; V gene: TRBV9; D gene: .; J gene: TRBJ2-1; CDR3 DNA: TGTGCCAGCAGCGGAAGCGCTACGGAACTGCGGCGTCCATCACTCTACAATGAGCAGTTCTTC; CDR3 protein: CASSGSATELRRPSLYNEQFF
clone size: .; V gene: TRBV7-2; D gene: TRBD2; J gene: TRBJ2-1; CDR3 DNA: TGTGCCAGCAGCTTAAAATCTTGGGAGGGTGGTGAGCAGTTCTTC; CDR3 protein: CASSLKSWEGGEQFF